The clone carrying this T cell receptor beta chain was found a few times. Antigen: not known. Trimming took off 3 bases at V and 7 bases at J, with 13 bases between the two ends. Germline loops: CDR1 SGHAT, CDR2 FQNNGV. CDR3 length equals 13 residues. The investigators amplified TCR beta CDR3 regions from RNA transcripts. Carried out on the TCR CDR3, a first-round RT-PCR used the HTBI primer set. TCRdb analysed the multiplex PCR reads with MiXCR anew, one entry per CDR3 protein. Here the sample spans a few hundred thousand distinct CDR3 sequences, just over 45% being singletons. This specimen comes from a study of T cells in Graves' hyperthyroidism and ophthalmopathy. Overall study results and limits: Model output signaled ophthalmopathy a median around 6.9 months ahead of onset. Among thyroid clonotypes expanded above 0.001, most also appeared in blood.

The material sequenced was peripheral blood or thyroid tissue (not recorded which). The clonotype comes from a woman under 30 with Graves' hyperthyroidism. The rearrangement links TRBV11-2 to TRBJ2-7; D ambiguous. The DNA of the CDR3 is TGTGCCAGCAGCTTTCTCGAAGGTGAAGAGCAGTACTTC. Translation: CASSFLEGEEQYF.